Each of the 13 T cell receptor beta chains below was sequenced from the same sample in a study of T cell clones after liver transplantation. Clones were read by immunoSEQ multiplex PCR, and TCRdb kept only the in-frame ones, dropping some. The table lists about 120,000 clones, around nine tenths of them singletons, with around 0.8% in the top ten. Here the sequenced sample was CD4+ T cells from blood, taken 12 months after liver transplant. The receptors come from a human patient who received a liver transplant. Some T cells may be supplied by the graft donor.

The chain uses TRBV10-3 and TRBJ1-1, with 12 bases aligning to TRBD1. CDR3 length equals 16 residues. Trimming cost V 6 bases and J 2 bases; bases outside gene matches: 7. Germline V CDR1 and CDR2: ENHRY, SYGVKD. CDR3 region: CAISGGQGAENTEAFF. The CDR3 nucleotides read TGTGCCATCAGCGGGGGACAGGGGGCCGAAAACACTGAAGCTTTCTTT.

The chain has TRBV4-3 and TRBJ2-7, with D perhaps matching TRBD1 (6 bases). V gave up 0 bases and J gave up 2 bases, with 14 bases separating them. CDR3 length: 16 residues. From germline, CDR1 is LGHNA and CDR2 YSLEER. The CDR3 region is CASSQDSRGAPYEQYF. CDR3 bases: TGCGCCAGCAGCCAAGATTCCAGGGGCGCTCCCTACGAGCAGTACTTC.

The chain is built from TRBV18 and TRBJ2-7; TRBD2 agrees at 7 bases. The CDR3 is 14 residues long. The trim removed 3 bases at V and 5 bases at J, leaving 7 bases unmatched. The germline gives CDR1 KGHSH, CDR2 LQKENI. This chain's CDR3 is CASSPLGGLDEQYF. CDR3 bases: TGTGCCAGCTCACCCCTGGGGGGGTTGGACGAGCAGTACTTC. The entire variable domain, with the rest obtained from reference TRBV18 and TRBJ2-7, is as follows: NAGVMQNPRHLVRRRGQEARLRCSPMKGHSHVYWYRQLPEEGLKFMVYLQKENIIDESGMPKERFSAEFPKEGPSILRIQQVVRGDSAAYFCASSPLGGLDEQYFGPGTRLTVT.

V and J are TRBV19 and TRBJ2-7; D possibly uses TRBD1 or TRBD2 (6 bases each). This CDR3 is built from 16 residues. V lost 6 bases to trimming and J lost 5 bases, with 23 bases between them. The germline gives CDR1 LNHDA, CDR2 SQIVND (reference sequence). CDR3 amino acids: CASSPVTGATLHEQYF. The CDR3 region has the DNA TGTGCCAGTAGCCCCGTAACGGGGGCGACCCTCCACGAGCAGTACTTC.

In its sample, this clone was seen once. The rearrangement links TRBV11-2 to TRBJ2-7; TRBD2 agrees at 7 bases. The CDR3 sequence is 14 residues long. Germline lookup yields CDR1 SGHAT and CDR2 FQNNGV. The V gene end was trimmed by 3 bases and the J gene end by 3 bases; junction bases not matched to a gene: 5. The DNA for the CDR3 is TGTGCCAGCAGCTTTGGCGGGAGTAACTACGAGCAGTACTTC. Translation gives CASSFGGSNYEQYF.

A few counts support this clone. The V gene is TRBV2, the J gene TRBJ2-7; tentatively, D is TRBD2 (5 bases). Trimming took 0 bases from V and 12 from J, leaving 12 bases between them. Germline loops: CDR1 SNHLY, CDR2 FYNNEI. The CDR3 has 12 residues. The CDR3 spells CASSEASRGRYF. The DNA for the CDR3 is TGTGCCAGCAGTGAAGCTTCCCGGGGTCGGTACTTC.

This clone was seen once. The V and J genes are TRBV5-4 and TRBJ1-2; D ambiguous. The V and J ends lost 7 bases and 4 bases respectively, with 17 bases between them. Germline CDR1 SGHNT, CDR2 YYREEE (reference sequence). The CDR3 sequence is 14 residues long. The CDR3 protein is CASAPSLGSYGYTF. CDR3 DNA: TGTGCCAGCGCTCCGTCCCTGGGAAGCTATGGCTACACCTTC.

V gene TRBV11-3 combines with J gene TRBJ2-1; D call uncertain. Germline CDR1 and CDR2: SGHNT and YENEEA. V lost 10 bases to trimming and J lost 7 bases, with 11 bases between them. The CDR3 totals 11 residues. DNA of the CDR3: TGTGCCATTGAAATAGGTAATGAGCAGTTCTTC. Protein product: CAIEIGNEQFF.

The chain couples TRBV11-2 to TRBJ2-1; 8 bases match TRBD2. This CDR3 contains 13 residues. The V gene end was trimmed by 8 bases and the J gene end by 6 bases; junction bases not matched to a gene: 6. CDR1 SGHAT and CDR2 FQNNGV come from the germline V gene. The CDR3 DNA is TGTGCCAGCGGGCGGGAGGATAGCAATGAGCAGTTCTTC. It translates to CASGREDSNEQFF.

In this sample, this clone turned up once. This CDR3 is CAGDRDRGYGYTF. The CDR3, as DNA: TGTGCCGGGGACCGGGACAGGGGCTATGGCTACACCTTC. V is TRBV2 and J is TRBJ1-2; 10 bases fit TRBD1. V lost 11 bases and J lost 4; bases outside the gene matches: 7. In germline, CDR1 is SNHLY, CDR2 FYNNEI. This CDR3 comprises 13 residues.

The chain has TRBV5-1 and TRBJ1-4; 7 bases map to TRBD1. This CDR3 is built from 15 residues. Germline V CDR1 and CDR2: SGHRS, YFSETQ. Unmatched junction bases numbered 2, after V lost 3 bases and J lost 0 bases. The CDR3 sequence is CASSSGTATNEKLFF. The CDR3 DNA follows: TGCGCCAGCAGCTCCGGGACAGCAACTAATGAAAAACTGTTTTTT.

The CDR3 DNA sequence: TGTGCCAGCAGCCAGATCAGGGGGCTGGTGACCGGGGAGCTGTTTTTT. Its translation is CASSQIRGLVTGELFF. The chain uses TRBV4-2 and TRBJ2-2; TRBD1 matches 8 bases. Looked up from germline, CDR1 is LGHNA and CDR2 is YNFKEQ. This CDR3 is 16 amino acids long. Unmatched junction bases numbered 8, after V lost 3 bases and J lost 5 bases.

This clone was observed a handful of times. The junction does not match germline at one end; this may be a read error. The chain uses TRBV7-7 and TRBJ2-7; 7 positions agree with TRBD2. From germline, CDR1 is SSHAT and CDR2 FNYEAQ (reference sequence). This CDR3 spans 17 amino acids. DNA for the CDR3: TGTGCTAGCAGCCCCCAAGGCGGGGGACTAATATCCTACGAGCAGTACTTC. It encodes CASSPQGGGLISYEQYF.